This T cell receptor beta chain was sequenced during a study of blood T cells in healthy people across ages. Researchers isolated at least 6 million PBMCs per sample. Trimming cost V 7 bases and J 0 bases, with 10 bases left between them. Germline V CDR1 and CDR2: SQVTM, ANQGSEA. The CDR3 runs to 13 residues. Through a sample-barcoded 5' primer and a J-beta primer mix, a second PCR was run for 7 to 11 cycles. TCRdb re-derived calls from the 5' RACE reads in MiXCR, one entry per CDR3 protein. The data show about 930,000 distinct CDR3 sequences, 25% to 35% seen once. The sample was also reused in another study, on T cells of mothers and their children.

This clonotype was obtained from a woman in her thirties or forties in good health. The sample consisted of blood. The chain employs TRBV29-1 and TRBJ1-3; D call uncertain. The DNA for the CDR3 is TGCAGCGCAGCTCTCTACTCTGGAAACACCATATATTTT. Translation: CSAALYSGNTIYF.